This T cell receptor beta chain was found in a study of yellow fever vaccine responses in identical twins. CDR3 length: 13 residues. Germline lookup yields CDR1 SGHNT and CDR2 YENEEA. With 5 bases removed from V and 3 bases from J, the gap between germline ends came to 11 bases. TCRdb re-called the RT-PCR reads with MiXCR, one entry per CDR3 protein. The table records 3,000 to 4,000 distinct CDR3 sequences, just under 85% of them present only once. The sequencing here drew on T cells from blood (PBMCs), unsorted or a sorted subset (not recorded which), taken before or after yellow fever vaccination (not recorded which). The chain couples TRBV11-3 to TRBJ2-7; D ambiguous. This TCR was recovered from a woman aged 18 to 35 who received the yellow fever vaccine. CDR3 protein: CASSPKFSYEQYF. CDR3 bases: TGTGCCAGCAGCCCCAAGTTCAGCTACGAGCAGTACTTC.